The present TCR beta chain was sequenced within a study of blood T cell repertoires in COVID-19. Germline V CDR1 and CDR2: MNHEY, SVGAGI. Trimming removed 10 bases at V and 4 bases at J, with 13 bases between. The CDR3 covers 12 residues. Assay used: immunoSEQ multiplex PCR; TCRdb lists only in-frame clones, some missing. The data contain approximately 180,000 clones, about 85% of them singletons. The V call is TRBV6-5, the J call TRBJ2-5; possibly TRBD1 for D (5 bases). Sequenced material: peripheral blood. The sequence was collected from a woman of 80 years or more with acute or convalescent COVID-19. CDR3 nucleotide sequence: TGTGCCACTACAGGAGACCTAGAGACCCAGTACTTC. This sequence encodes CATTGDLETQYF.